These 3 T cell receptor beta chains originate from one sample sequenced in a study of T-cell memory formation after mild COVID-19. TCRdb called the 5' RACE reads again in MiXCR, with one record for every CDR3 protein. The sample contains around 370,000 distinct CDR3 sequences, 20% to 25% of which appear only once. Material for sequencing was PBMCs or a T cell subset sorted from them (not recorded which). The receptors come from an adult woman who had mild COVID-19 (a few samples of this study predate the infection). Cell type and time point are not known.

This chain joins TRBV7-2 and TRBJ2-7; D might be TRBD2 (5 bases). Trimming removed 5 bases from V and 7 bases from J, with 15 bases in between. Looked up from germline, CDR1 is SGHTA and CDR2 is FQGNSA. This CDR3 has 13 amino acids. The CDR3 coding sequence is TGTGCCAGCAGCCCACGCTCTCGAGGGGAGCAGTACTTC. It encodes CASSPRSRGEQYF.

This clonotype came up a few times. The genes are TRBV7-2 and TRBJ1-1; D remains ambiguous. CDR1 is SGHTA, CDR2 FQGNSA, per germline. The CDR3 runs 14 residues. Between the trimmed V and J ends, which lost 3 bases and 3 bases, there was a span of 11 bases. CDR3 in amino acids: CASSLGIRDTEAFF. The CDR3 DNA is TGTGCCAGCAGCTTGGGGATCCGAGACACTGAAGCTTTCTTT.

This clonotype occurred a few times. The chain employs TRBV20-1 and TRBJ2-7, with D possibly TRBD1 on 6 matching bases. The V and J ends lost 1 base and 2 bases respectively, with 12 bases between them. The CDR3 is made up of 14 amino acids. Germline CDR1 DFQATT, CDR2 SNEGSKA (reference sequence). Here the CDR3 reads CSARGAWDTYEQYF. In DNA form, the CDR3 reads TGCAGTGCTAGAGGGGCGTGGGACACCTACGAGCAGTACTTC.